These 10 T cell receptor beta chains came from one sample sequenced in a study of OX40 agonist ivuxolimab in advanced cancers. The method was immunoSEQ multiplex PCR; TCRdb's version includes in-frame clones alone and lacks a portion of them. The sample holds 90,000 to 120,000 clones; 75% to 95% are singletons and the top ten take 1% to 1.5%. The material sequenced was CD4+ or CD8+ T cells sorted from blood, taken in a trial of the OX40 agonist ivuxolimab. Receptors originate from an adult with an advanced solid tumor such as melanoma, head and neck, liver or kidney cancer.

V gene TRBV11-3 combines with J gene TRBJ1-1; a weak D match, TRBD1 (5 bases). The V gene's germline CDR1 is SGHNT and CDR2 YENEEA. Trimming shortened V by 6 bases and J by 0 bases, and 17 bases separated the two germline ends. The CDR3 spans 16 residues. CDR3 in amino acids: CASRGPGSLLNTEAFF. The DNA for the CDR3 is TGTGCCAGCAGGGGACCAGGGTCTTTGTTGAACACTGAAGCTTTCTTT.

DNA of the CDR3: TGTGCCAGCAGCCCCGGACTAGTTCGCACCGGGGAGCTGTTTTTT. This codes for CASSPGLVRTGELFF. The chain combines TRBV7-3 with TRBJ2-2; TRBD2 matches at 7 bases. The V and J ends lost 5 bases and 4 bases, in that order; junction bases with no gene match: 7. The germline V gene has CDR1 SGHTA and CDR2 FQGTGA. This CDR3 spans 15 amino acids. Filled out from reference TRBV7-3 and TRBJ2-2, the complete variable domain reads GAGVSQTPSNKVTEKGKYVELRCDPISGHTALYWYRQSLGQGPEFLIYFQGTGAADDSGLPNDRFFAVRPEGSVSTLKIQRTERGDSAVYLCASSPGLVRTGELFFGEGSRLTVL.

The table lists this clone with a few counts. The chain joins TRBV14 to TRBJ2-2; D gene ambiguous. V was shortened by 0 bases and J by 5 bases, with 7 bases between the two germline ends. The germline V gene has CDR1 SGHDN and CDR2 FVKESK. CDR3 length equals 14 residues. The CDR3 protein is CASSQEVQTGELFF. CDR3 nucleotides: TGTGCCAGCAGCCAAGAGGTCCAAACCGGGGAGCTGTTTTTT.

The chain combines TRBV11-2 with TRBJ2-3; D may be TRBD2 (6 bases). V was pared by 2 bases and J by 1 base, with 10 bases between. The CDR3 contains 15 residues. The V gene's germline CDR1 is SGHAT and CDR2 FQNNGV. CDR3 nucleotide sequence: TGTGCCAGCAGCTTACTCCCGGGAGGCACAGATACGCAGTATTTT. It yields the protein CASSLLPGGTDTQYF.

The rearrangement joins TRBV9 to TRBJ2-7, with no clear D. The germline V gene has CDR1 SGDLS and CDR2 YYNGEE. V was trimmed by 4 bases and J by 0 bases, leaving 14 bases between them. The CDR3 length is 15 residues. The chain's CDR3 is CASSPPGMGSYEQYF. The CDR3 DNA is TGTGCCAGCAGCCCCCCCGGAATGGGCTCCTACGAGCAGTACTTC.

The V and J genes are TRBV7-3 and TRBJ2-3; no firm D call. The germline gives CDR1 SGHTA, CDR2 FQGTGA. The V end was cut by 0 bases, the J end by 1 base, with 11 bases between. The CDR3 length is 16 residues. CDR3 in amino acids: CASSLTGGVGTDTQYF. The CDR3 DNA reads as TGTGCCAGCAGCTTAACGGGTGGAGTAGGCACAGATACGCAGTATTTT. Based on the CDR3 plus reference TRBV7-3 and TRBJ2-3, the full variable domain is GAGVSQTPSNKVTEKGKYVELRCDPISGHTALYWYRQSLGQGPEFLIYFQGTGAADDSGLPNDRFFAVRPEGSVSTLKIQRTERGDSAVYLCASSLTGGVGTDTQYFGPGTRLTVL.

The rearrangement links TRBV7-9 to TRBJ2-5, with 9 nucleotides matching TRBD1. Trimming removed 1 base from V and 4 bases from J; junction bases left unmatched: 4. Per germline, CDR1 SEHNR and CDR2 FQNEAQ (reference sequence). The CDR3 consists of 15 residues. The CDR3 coding sequence is TGTGCCAGCAGCTTAGAAGGGACAGGGCGAGAGACCCAGTACTTC. Translating it yields CASSLEGTGRETQYF.

V and J are TRBV28 and TRBJ2-7; D ambiguous. V was trimmed by 2 bases and J by 10 bases, leaving 15 bases between them. Germline CDR1 is MDHEN and CDR2 is SYDVKM. The CDR3 totals 13 residues. The CDR3 DNA reads TGTGCCAGCAGTTTAATTCGTGCTGGGAACCAGTACTTC. Protein: CASSLIRAGNQYF.

CDR3 region: CASSLGGTGNEQFF. CDR3 nucleotides: TGTGCCAGCAGTTTGGGGGGGACGGGGAATGAGCAGTTCTTC. The J gene is TRBJ2-1, the V gene TRBV28, with 7 positions matching TRBD2. The CDR3 runs 14 residues. The V gene end was trimmed by 3 bases and the J gene end by 7 bases; junction bases not matched to a gene: 6. Germline CDR1 reads MDHEN; CDR2 reads SYDVKM.

This chain connects TRBV4-1 to TRBJ1-1, with TRBD1 matching 7 bases. After removal of 0 bases from V and 0 bases from J, the junction contained 13 bases not matched to a gene. This CDR3 region has 19 residues. Germline V lookup: CDR1 MGHRA, CDR2 YSYEKL. CDR3 in DNA: TGCGCCAGCAGCCAAGACGTCATCCGGACAGGCATTATGAACACTGAAGCTTTCTTT. Translated: CASSQDVIRTGIMNTEAFF.